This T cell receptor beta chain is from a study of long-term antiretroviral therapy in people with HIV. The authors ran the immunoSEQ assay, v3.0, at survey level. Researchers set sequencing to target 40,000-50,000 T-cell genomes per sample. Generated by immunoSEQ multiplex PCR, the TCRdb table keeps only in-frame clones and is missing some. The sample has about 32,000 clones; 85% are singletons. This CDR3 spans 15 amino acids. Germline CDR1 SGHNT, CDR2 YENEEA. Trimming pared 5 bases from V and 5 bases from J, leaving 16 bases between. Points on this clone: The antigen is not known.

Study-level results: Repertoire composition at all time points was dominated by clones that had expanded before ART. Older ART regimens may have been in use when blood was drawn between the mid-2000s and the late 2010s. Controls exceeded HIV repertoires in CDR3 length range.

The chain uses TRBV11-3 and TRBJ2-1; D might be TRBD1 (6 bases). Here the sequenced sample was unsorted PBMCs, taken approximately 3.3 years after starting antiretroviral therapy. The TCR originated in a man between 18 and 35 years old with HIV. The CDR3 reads CASSRSQGFDNEQFF. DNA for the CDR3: TGTGCCAGCAGCAGGAGCCAGGGGTTCGACAATGAGCAGTTCTTC.